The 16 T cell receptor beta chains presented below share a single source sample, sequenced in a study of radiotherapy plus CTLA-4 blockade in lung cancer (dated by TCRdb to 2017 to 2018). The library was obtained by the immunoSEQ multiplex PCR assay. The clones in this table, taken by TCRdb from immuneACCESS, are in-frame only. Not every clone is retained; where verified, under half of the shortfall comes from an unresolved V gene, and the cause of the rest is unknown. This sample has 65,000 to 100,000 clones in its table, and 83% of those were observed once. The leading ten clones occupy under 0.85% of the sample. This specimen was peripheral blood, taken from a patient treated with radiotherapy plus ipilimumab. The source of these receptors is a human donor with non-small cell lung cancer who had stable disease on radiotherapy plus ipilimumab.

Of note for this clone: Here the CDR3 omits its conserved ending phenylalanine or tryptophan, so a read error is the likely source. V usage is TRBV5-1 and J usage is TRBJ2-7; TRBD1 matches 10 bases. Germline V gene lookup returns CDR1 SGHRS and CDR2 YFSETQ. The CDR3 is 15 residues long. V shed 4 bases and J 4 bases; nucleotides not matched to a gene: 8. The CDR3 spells CASSIGQGGFYEQYL. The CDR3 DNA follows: TGCGCCAGCAGCATCGGACAGGGGGGATTTTACGAGCAGTACCTC.

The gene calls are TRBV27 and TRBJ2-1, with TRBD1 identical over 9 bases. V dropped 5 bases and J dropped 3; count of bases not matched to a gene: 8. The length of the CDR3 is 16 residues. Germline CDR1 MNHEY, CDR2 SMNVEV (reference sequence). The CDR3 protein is CASSLYRDRVYNEQFF. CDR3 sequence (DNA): TGTGCCAGCAGTCTCTACCGGGACAGGGTCTACAATGAGCAGTTCTTC.

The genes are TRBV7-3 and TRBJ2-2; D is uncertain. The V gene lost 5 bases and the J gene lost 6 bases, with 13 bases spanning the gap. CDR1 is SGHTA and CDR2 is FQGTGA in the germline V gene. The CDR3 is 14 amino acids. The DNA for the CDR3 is TGTGCCAGCAGCCCTAGGGCCCGCTCCGGGGAGCTGTTTTTT. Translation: CASSPRARSGELFF.

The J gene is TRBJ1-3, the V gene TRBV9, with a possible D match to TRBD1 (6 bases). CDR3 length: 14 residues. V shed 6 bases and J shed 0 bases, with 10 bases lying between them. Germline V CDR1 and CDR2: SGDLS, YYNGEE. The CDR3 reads CASNPGDSGNTIYF. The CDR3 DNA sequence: TGTGCCAGCAATCCAGGGGACTCTGGAAACACCATATATTTT.

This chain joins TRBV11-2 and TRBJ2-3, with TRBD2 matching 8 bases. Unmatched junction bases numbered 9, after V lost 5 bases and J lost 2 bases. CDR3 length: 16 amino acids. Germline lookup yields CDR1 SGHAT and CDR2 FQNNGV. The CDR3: CASSRTARGDTDTQYF. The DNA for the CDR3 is TGTGCCAGCAGCCGGACCGCGCGGGGGGACACAGATACGCAGTATTTT.

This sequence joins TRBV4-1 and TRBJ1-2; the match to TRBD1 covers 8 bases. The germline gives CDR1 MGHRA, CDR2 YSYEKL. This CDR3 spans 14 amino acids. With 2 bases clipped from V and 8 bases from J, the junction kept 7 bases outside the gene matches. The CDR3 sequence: CASSQTDRGEGYTF. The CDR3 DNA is TGCGCCAGCAGCCAAACTGACAGGGGCGAGGGCTACACCTTC.

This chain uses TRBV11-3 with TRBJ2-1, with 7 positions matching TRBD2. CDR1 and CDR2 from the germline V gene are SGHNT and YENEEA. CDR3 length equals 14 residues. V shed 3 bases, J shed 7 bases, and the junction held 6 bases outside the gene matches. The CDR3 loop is CASSFGGDRNEQFF. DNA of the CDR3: TGTGCCAGCAGCTTTGGGGGGGATAGGAATGAGCAGTTCTTC. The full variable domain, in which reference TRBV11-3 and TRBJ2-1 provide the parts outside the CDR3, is EAGVVQSPRYKIIEKKQPVAFWCNPISGHNTLYWYLQNLGQGPELLIRYENEEAVDDSQLPKDRFSAERLKGVDSTLKIQPAELGDSAVYLCASSFGGDRNEQFFGPGTRLTVL.

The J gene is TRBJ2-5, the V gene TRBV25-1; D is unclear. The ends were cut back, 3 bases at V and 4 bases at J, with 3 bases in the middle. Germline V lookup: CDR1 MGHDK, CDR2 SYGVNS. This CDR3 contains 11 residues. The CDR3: CASSETETQYF. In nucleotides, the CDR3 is TGTGCCAGCAGTGAGACAGAGACCCAGTACTTC.

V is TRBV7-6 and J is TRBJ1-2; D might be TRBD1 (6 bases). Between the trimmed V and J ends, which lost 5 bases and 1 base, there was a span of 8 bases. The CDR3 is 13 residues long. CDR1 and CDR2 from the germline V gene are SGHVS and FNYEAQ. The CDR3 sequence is CASSPDSNYGYTF. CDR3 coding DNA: TGTGCCAGCAGCCCGGACAGTAACTATGGCTACACCTTC.

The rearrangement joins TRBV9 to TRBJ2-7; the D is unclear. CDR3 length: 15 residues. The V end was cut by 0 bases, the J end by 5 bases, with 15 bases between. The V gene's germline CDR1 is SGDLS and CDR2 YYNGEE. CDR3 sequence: CASSVATAFDDEQYF. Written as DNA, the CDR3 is TGTGCCAGCAGCGTAGCTACCGCCTTTGATGACGAGCAGTACTTC.

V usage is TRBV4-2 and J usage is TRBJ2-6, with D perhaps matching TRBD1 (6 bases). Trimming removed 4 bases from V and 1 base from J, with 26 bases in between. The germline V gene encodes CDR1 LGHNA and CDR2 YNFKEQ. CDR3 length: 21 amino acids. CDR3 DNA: TGTGCCAGCAGCCCTCCACGGCCCCAACGGGACACCGCTTCTGGGGCCAACGTCCTGACTTTC. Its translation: CASSPPRPQRDTASGANVLTF.

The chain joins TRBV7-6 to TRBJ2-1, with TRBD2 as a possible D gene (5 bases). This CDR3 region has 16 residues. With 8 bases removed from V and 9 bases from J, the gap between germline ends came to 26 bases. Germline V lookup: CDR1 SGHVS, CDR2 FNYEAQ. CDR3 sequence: CASGPRTREKVGEQFF. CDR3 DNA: TGTGCCAGCGGGCCGAGAACGAGGGAGAAAGTCGGTGAGCAGTTCTTC.

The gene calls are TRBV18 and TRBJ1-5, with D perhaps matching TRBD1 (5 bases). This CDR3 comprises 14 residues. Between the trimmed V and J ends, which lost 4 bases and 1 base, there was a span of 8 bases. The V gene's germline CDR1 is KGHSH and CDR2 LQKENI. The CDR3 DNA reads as TGTGCCAGCTCACTACAGGACAGCAATCAGCCCCAGCATTTT. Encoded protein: CASSLQDSNQPQHF.

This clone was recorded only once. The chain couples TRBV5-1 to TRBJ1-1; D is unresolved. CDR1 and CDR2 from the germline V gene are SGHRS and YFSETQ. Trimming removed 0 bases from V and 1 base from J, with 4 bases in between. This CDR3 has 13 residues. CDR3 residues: CASSLDWNTEAFF. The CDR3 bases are TGCGCCAGCAGCTTGGACTGGAACACTGAAGCTTTCTTT.

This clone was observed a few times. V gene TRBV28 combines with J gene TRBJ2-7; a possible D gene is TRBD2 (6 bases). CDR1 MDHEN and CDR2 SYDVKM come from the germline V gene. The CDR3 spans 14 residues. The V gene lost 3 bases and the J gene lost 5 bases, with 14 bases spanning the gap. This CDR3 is CASSLGGLVDEQYF. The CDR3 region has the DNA TGTGCCAGCAGTTTGGGGGGTCTTGTGGACGAGCAGTACTTC.

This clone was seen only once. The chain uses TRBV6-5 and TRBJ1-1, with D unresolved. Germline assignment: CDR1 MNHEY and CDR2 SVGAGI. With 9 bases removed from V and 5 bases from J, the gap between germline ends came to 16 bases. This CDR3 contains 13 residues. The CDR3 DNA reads TGTGCCAGGCCCATAGAGGTGAGAACTGAAGCTTTCTTT. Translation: CARPIEVRTEAFF.